This T cell receptor beta chain came from a study of cytomegalovirus exposure and HLA in healthy donors (dated by TCRdb to 2016 to 2017). For the study in its entirety: An earlier analysis of several hundred of the donors reported 250 to 300 Gb of sequence data and some 120 million unique TCR beta sequences from 150 million to 200 million T cells. Typing coverage differed by locus: A, B, C, DRB1 and DQB1 were typed in roughly 620-630 donors, DQA1 in 522, DPA1 in 600 to 610, and DPB1 in 472. The aim of the study was to test whether cataloging public T cell receptors could identify signatures of past pathogen exposure. Class I and class II HLA loci were covered by the typing at four-digit resolution. Every discovery cohort repertoire had been produced on one sequencing platform. The study profiled the T cell repertoires of about 720 subjects by immunosequencing and related them to cytomegalovirus serostatus. In an earlier analysis of a few hundred of the donors, high-throughput TCR beta sequencing was used to judge whether each TCR beta V gene segment behaved as functional or pseudogenic. Alongside the repertoire data, information on donor age, sex, ethnicity and CMV serostatus was compiled. High-throughput TCR immunosequencing, statistical association of individual TCRs with disease status, and machine learning were combined to predict cytomegalovirus infection status. Of the approximately 400 genotyped donors, 65% to 90% were placed in the genetic ancestry cluster associated with self-reported Caucasian donors. An early release that covered approximately 600 HLA-typed donors contained about 290 gigabases of sequencing data and 65 million to 100 million unique TCR sequences. Roughly 5 DR-DQ haplotypes were treated as single units for association and clustering because of strong linkage in the cohort. Among 300 to 500 genotyped donors of the cohort, an average of around 220,000 unique TCR beta nucleotide sequences was sequenced per donor, of which roughly 17% were non-productive. A later analysis re-analyzed previously published TCR beta repertoires from roughly 630 donors and added high-resolution HLA genotyping to study TCR occurrence patterns. A separate validation cohort of over a hundred different subjects was used in addition to the roughly 720-subject first cohort. Rather than using new phenotypic data, the later analysis identified candidate immune exposures from TCR beta sequences and from how often those sequences occurred across donors. In a later genetic analysis, genome-wide SNP genotypes for about three fifths of the 666 donors were used, and that subset was treated as a discovery cohort. Points the paper makes about the study in general: A later analysis associated about 17,000 TCR beta sequences with specific HLA alleles at a false discovery rate of 0.05. In a later analysis, most CMV-associated TCR beta chains were found to appear HLA-restricted, with HLA associations seemingly driven largely by CMV exposure. In this cohort, only TCR beta chains were sequenced, and detectable features were limited by the absence of alpha or paired-chain data. The only immune exposure information available for the cohort was CMV serostatus. In vitro tests confirmed that three of the cytomegalovirus-associated TCR beta chains recognize cytomegalovirus antigens. In a later analysis, TCR association rates were found to vary across HLA loci, with the most associated TCRs seen for DRB1 alleles and the fewest for HLA-C alleles. A later genetic analysis reported fewer N-insertions in productive TCRs among donors in an Asian-associated ancestry cluster than the approximately 700-donor mean. A total of 150 or so TCR beta chains were listed by the study as associated with cytomegalovirus. Most TCR sequences were seen in very few donors, while some public TCRs were found in many individuals. When HLA alleles, especially DR and DQ, strongly co-occurred, TCR associations were difficult to assign to individual alleles. A later analysis reported that several top co-occurrence clusters appeared linked to parvovirus B19, influenza, CMV and Epstein-Barr virus. Because counts were too low, around 18 rarely observed V segments, including chromosome 9 orphons, were left out of the earlier analysis of a few hundred of the donors. According to the authors, the approach could potentially be generalized to other disease states and immunological phenotypes. The classifier was reported to diagnose cytomegalovirus status with high specificity and sensitivity in both the original cohort and the validation cohort. A later analysis found that HLA-associated TCR beta chains were more clonally expanded and had lower generation probabilities than equally common non-associated chains. The sequencing pipeline was judged likely to have produced a cluster of highly shared sequence variants as a technical artifact. HLA typing was unavailable for some donors at each locus, so association tests used only the typed subset. Sequencing depth was assumed to be roughly uniform across donors in the presence/absence analyses, though that assumption may not hold. A later genetic analysis associated a missense DCLRE1C variant with V-gene and J-gene trimming of TCR beta chains, and an independent cohort replicated the association. Linkage disequilibrium might explain the correlated functional status among segregating V segments, but an unknown experimental factor could not be ruled out. A further reported finding was that TCR beta sequences accurately predicted the HLA-A and HLA-B alleles for most subjects in the first cohort. Some IMGT-functional V segments, including TRBV6-2 and TRBV6-3, could not be told apart with the 87-base-pair reads, so those segments were excluded. In an earlier analysis of about 550 of the donors, most TCR beta V segments were observed in productive rearrangements about 90% or about 30% of the time, broadly matching IMGT annotations.

The library was prepared using the immunoSEQ multiplex PCR assay. The multiplex PCR relied on a mix of 60 forward primers for TCR Vbeta segments and 13 reverse primers for TCR Jbeta segments. The CDR3 region of rearranged TCR beta genes was amplified from genomic DNA by a multiplex PCR assay. Amplified TCR beta libraries were sequenced as 87-base-pair reads on the Illumina HiSeq System. In the paper's pipeline: A later analysis counted tens of millions of unique TCR beta chains across the 550 to 800 repertoires, and approximately 11 million of these chains were shared by at least two donors. Raw reads were error-corrected and collapsed into unique sequences with a nearest-neighbor algorithm that merged closely related sequences to remove PCR and sequencing errors. Alignment of CDR3 sequences to IMGT reference sequences was used to assign V, D and J gene segments. For a sequence to be retained, a match of at least six nucleotides was required to both a V gene segment and a J gene segment. Rearrangements were classified as productive when the CDR3 lacked stop codons and remained in frame with V and J, and all other rearrangements were classified as non-productive. Following IMGT convention, CDR3 was defined as the stretch from the second conserved V-encoded cysteine up to the conserved J-encoded phenylalanine. Sequences without an unambiguous match to a single V gene segment were excluded from the earlier analysis of several hundred of the donors. An earlier analysis of 450 to 650 of the donors called V segments functional above 56.7% productive rearrangements and segregating when the between-donor standard deviation exceeded 5%. To diagnose cytomegalovirus status from the catalog of TCR beta chain sequences, a statistical classification framework was built. A later analysis assigned V and J genes by comparing TCR nucleotide sequences with IMGT/GENE-DB human TR gene sequences. The TCRdist pipeline was used in a later analysis to assign CDR3 sequences and most-parsimonious VDJ recombination scenarios. In a later analysis, each TCR beta chain was defined by its CDR3 amino acid sequence together with its V-gene family, and reads lacking a unique V-gene family were excluded. In a later analysis, fewer than 650 highly shared, low-generation-probability nucleotide sequences were removed to address suspected cross-contamination and a sequencing artifact. A later analysis calculated a clonal expansion index for each public chain from normalized within-repertoire ranks of inferred template counts. In a later analysis, generation probabilities were computed using a VDJ recombination model fitted to out-of-frame rearrangements, and the results were checked against IGoR. In a later analysis, hypergeometric tests were used to score TCR-TCR, TCR-HLA and TCR-CMV co-occurrence, with a repertoire-size bias correction applied to TCR pairs. A later analysis estimated false discovery rates by permuting HLA or CMV assignments 20 times. A later analysis grouped co-occurring TCRs with DBSCAN, adding TCRdist sequence similarity when clustering within HLA-allele-positive subsets. Co-occurrence clustering excluded repertoires with fewer than 30,000 or more than 120,000 public chains, plus five with anomalous nucleotide sharing. In TCRdb, the immuneACCESS table is reduced to in-frame sequences with V and J assigned. These tables do not hold every clone; where another copy was compared, an unresolved V gene accounts for under half, and the others remain unexplained. That table is the source of V, J and clone size, and D and trimming were worked out from the DNA. The table for this sample lists some 120,000 clones; around a tenth of them were counted only once. The top ten constitute approximately 3% of the sample.

The CDR3 has 15 amino acids, counting the end cysteine and phenylalanine. The read is trimmed to its CDR3 DNA, 45 bases read in frame from base 1. Based on the germline V gene (reference sequence), the CDR1 and CDR2 sequences are LNHDA and SQIVND. The V and J ends are trimmed by 4 bases and 0 bases, leaving 10 bases between them. In total, fewer than 750 healthy bone marrow donors made up the cohort. At the time of sampling, every cohort member was nominally healthy, though immune exposures that went unrecorded were likely present. The donor tested CMV seronegative and was one of the 352 seronegative cohort members. Every donor gave a peripheral blood sample, and the peripheral blood mononuclear cells from that sample were used for TCR beta sequencing. The Qiagen DNeasy Blood Extraction Kit was used to extract genomic DNA from the blood cell samples. Only one count was recorded for this clone. It has no known antigen specificity. No base-level quality is on record; no much larger clone is a single base apart.

Sequencing was performed on PBMCs. This chain is built from TRBV19 and TRBJ1-3; a tentative D call is TRBD1 (5 bases match). The sequence derives from a man aged 25 to 40 in good health and CMV-seronegative. Read as DNA, the sequence is TGTGCCAGTAGTACACAGGAAAGCTCTGGAAACACCATATATTTT. This is translated as CASSTQESSGNTIYF.